This TCR beta chain originates from a study of T-cell memory formation after mild COVID-19. TCRdb analysed the 5' RACE reads with MiXCR anew, one entry per CDR3 protein. This table holds approximately 440,000 distinct CDR3 sequences, over 15% found once. Germline CDR1 is SEHNR and CDR2 is FQNEAQ (reference sequence). The CDR3 length is 14 residues. Unmatched junction bases numbered 6, after V lost 4 bases and J lost 10 bases. This sequence was found in an adult woman who had mild COVID-19 (a few samples of this study predate the infection). Cell type and time point are not known. The chain links TRBV7-9 to TRBJ2-1, with TRBD2 identical over 11 bases. Source material: PBMCs or a T cell subset sorted from them (not recorded which). The chain's CDR3 is CASSSATSGKEQFF. CDR3 bases: TGTGCCAGCAGCTCGGCGACTAGCGGGAAGGAGCAGTTCTTC.